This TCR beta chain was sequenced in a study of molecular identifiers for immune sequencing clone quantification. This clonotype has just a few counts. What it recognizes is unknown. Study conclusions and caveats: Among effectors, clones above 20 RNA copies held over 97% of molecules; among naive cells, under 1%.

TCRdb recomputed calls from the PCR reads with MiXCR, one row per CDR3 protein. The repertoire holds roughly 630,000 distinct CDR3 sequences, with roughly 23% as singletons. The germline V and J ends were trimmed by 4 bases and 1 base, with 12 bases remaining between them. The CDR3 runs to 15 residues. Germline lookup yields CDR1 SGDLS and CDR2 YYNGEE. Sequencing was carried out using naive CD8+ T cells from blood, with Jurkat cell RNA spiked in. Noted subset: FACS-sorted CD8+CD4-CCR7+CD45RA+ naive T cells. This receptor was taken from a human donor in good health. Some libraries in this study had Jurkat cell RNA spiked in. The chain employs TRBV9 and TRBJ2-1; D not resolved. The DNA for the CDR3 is TGTGCCAGCAGCCCCCTGGCGATATCCTACAATGAGCAGTTCTTC. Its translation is CASSPLAISYNEQFF.